One and the same sample provided the 9 T cell receptor beta chains below, sequenced in a study of long-term antiretroviral therapy in people with HIV. Researchers report immunoSEQ v3.0 was run at survey level. This table comes from immunoSEQ multiplex PCR, and its TCRdb copy is limited to in-frame clones, with some not included. This sample has under 25,000 clones, with more than 65% found just once. The sample was unsorted PBMCs, taken 0.5 years after starting antiretroviral therapy. The receptors come from a woman aged 40 to 49 with HIV.

The chain has TRBV29-1 and TRBJ2-3; D is ambiguous. The CDR3 runs 14 residues. Germline V gene sequence: CDR1 SQVTM, CDR2 ANQGSEA. The ends were cut back, 5 bases at V and 1 base at J, with 13 bases in the middle. CDR3 nucleotide sequence: TGCAGCGTTCCTCGGACCCAAGGCACAGATACGCAGTATTTT. Its protein product is CSVPRTQGTDTQYF.

The gene calls are TRBV19 and TRBJ2-5; no reliable D call. This CDR3 region has 13 residues. The V and J ends lost 5 bases and 5 bases respectively, with 12 bases between them. Germline values: CDR1 LNHDA, CDR2 SQIVND (reference sequence). CDR3 sequence: CASSSRASETQYF. For the CDR3, the DNA is TGTGCCAGTAGTTCTCGAGCTTCGGAGACCCAGTACTTC. Together with reference TRBV19 and TRBJ2-5, the CDR3 gives the full variable domain: DGGITQSPKYLFRKEGQNVTLSCEQNLNHDAMYWYRQDPGQGLRLIYYSQIVNDFQKGDIAEGYSVSREKKESFPLTVTSAQKNPTAFYLCASSSRASETQYFGPGTRLLVL.

V and J are TRBV9 and TRBJ2-5; tentative D call: TRBD2 (5 bases). The CDR3 is 13 residues long. V gave up 4 bases and J gave up 3 bases, with 10 bases separating them. CDR1 is SGDLS, CDR2 YYNGEE, per germline. The CDR3 DNA reads as TGTGCCAGCAGCCCGAGGGTTGAAGAGACCCAGTACTTC. Translating it yields CASSPRVEETQYF.

By frequency in the sample, this clone is medium-sized. The chain couples TRBV6-6 to TRBJ2-1, with 9 positions matching TRBD1. The CDR3 covers 15 residues. The ends lost 6 bases at V and 5 bases at J; junction bases unmatched: 8. The germline V gene has CDR1 MNHNY and CDR2 SVGAGI (reference sequence). CDR3 in DNA: TGTGCCAGCAGCTCACCGGGACAGGGAGACAATGAGCAGTTCTTC. This gives the protein CASSSPGQGDNEQFF.

This rearrangement joins TRBV25-1 to TRBJ1-6; D gene ambiguous. The CDR3 has 14 residues. The V gene's germline CDR1 is MGHDK and CDR2 SYGVNS. Trimming took 1 base from V and 5 from J, leaving 6 bases between them. The CDR3 bases are TGTGCCAGCAGTGAATTGATTAATAATTCACCCCTCCACTTT. Protein: CASSELINNSPLHF.

The CDR3 sequence is CAWERDRGSEQYF. As DNA, the CDR3 is TGTGCCTGGGAACGGGACAGGGGTTCCGAGCAGTACTTC. This sequence joins TRBV30 and TRBJ2-7, with TRBD1 identical over 10 bases. CDR3 length: 13 amino acids. The J segment lost 6 bases and the V segment lost 5 bases, leaving 7 bases of the junction unmatched. Germline-derived CDR1 and CDR2 are GTSNPN and SVGIG (reference sequence).

The CDR3 here is CASSVEVSVETNTEAFF. The CDR3 coding sequence is TGTGCCAGCAGCGTAGAGGTTTCGGTGGAGACCAACACTGAAGCTTTCTTT. The gene calls are TRBV9 and TRBJ1-1, with unresolved D. This CDR3 has 17 amino acids. V was trimmed by 0 bases and J by 2 bases, leaving 17 bases between them. CDR1 is SGDLS and CDR2 is YYNGEE in the germline V gene. The variable domain in full, completed from reference TRBV9 and TRBJ1-1, reads DSGVTQTPKHLITATGQRVTLRCSPRSGDLSVYWYQQSLDQGLQFLIQYYNGEERAKGNILERFSAQQFPDLHSELNLSSLELGDSALYFCASSVEVSVETNTEAFFGQGTRLTVV.

This clone was seen a few times. V and J are TRBV28 and TRBJ1-2; D may be TRBD1 (5 bases). Germline V lookup: CDR1 MDHEN, CDR2 SYDVKM. The CDR3 totals 14 residues. Trimming took off 5 bases at V and 6 bases at J, with 16 bases between the two ends. CDR3: CASSRGDGVNGYTF. The CDR3 coding sequence is TGTGCCAGCAGTCGGGGGGACGGGGTTAATGGCTACACCTTC.

The chain carries TRBV6-5 and TRBJ1-1, with 8 bases lining up with TRBD1. The CDR3 length is 13 residues. Germline V gene lookup returns CDR1 MNHEY and CDR2 SVGAGI. The J segment lost 3 bases and the V segment lost 6 bases, leaving 3 bases of the junction unmatched. The CDR3 DNA follows: TGTGCCAGCAGAGAGACAGGGGACACTGAAGCTTTCTTT. Protein product: CASRETGDTEAFF.